This TCR beta chain stems from a study of shared clonotypes between healthy human individuals. CDR3 length equals 13 residues. Trimming left V 5 bases short and J 5 bases short, with 12 bases between. CDR1 is SGHVS and CDR2 is FQNEAQ in the germline V gene. Method: immunoSEQ multiplex PCR; TCRdb's copy keeps in-frame clones and lacks some. The profile shows 2 million to 3 million clones, 93% of them singletons. The material sequenced was naive CD4+ T cells from PBMCs. The sample's subset: CD45RA+ positively selected. The chain employs TRBV7-8 and TRBJ2-5; tentative D call: TRBD2 (6 bases). This receptor was identified in a man younger than 35 in good health. Some clones in this sample may be carry-over from other donors' samples. DNA of the CDR3: TGTGCCAGCAGCGGAGGGCCGTATGAGACCCAGTACTTC. This gives the protein CASSGGPYETQYF. Full variable domain (rest looked up from reference TRBV7-8 and TRBJ2-5): GAGVSQSPRYKVAKRGQDVALRCDPISGHVSLFWYQQALGQGPEFLTYFQNEAQLDKSGLPSDRFFAERPEGSVSTLKIQRTQQEDSAVYLCASSGGPYETQYFGPGTRLLVL.